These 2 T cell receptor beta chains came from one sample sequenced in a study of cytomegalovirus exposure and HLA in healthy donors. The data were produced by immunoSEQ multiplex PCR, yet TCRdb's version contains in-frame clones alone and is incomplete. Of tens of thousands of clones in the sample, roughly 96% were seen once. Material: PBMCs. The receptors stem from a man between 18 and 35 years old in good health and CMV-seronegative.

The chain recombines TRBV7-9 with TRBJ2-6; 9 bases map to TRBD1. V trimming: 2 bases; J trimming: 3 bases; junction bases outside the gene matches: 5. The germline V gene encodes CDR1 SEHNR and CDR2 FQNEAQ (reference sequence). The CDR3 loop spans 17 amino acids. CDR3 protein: CASSLRTGALGANVLTF. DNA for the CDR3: TGTGCCAGCAGCTTAAGGACAGGGGCCCTTGGGGCCAACGTCCTGACTTTC.

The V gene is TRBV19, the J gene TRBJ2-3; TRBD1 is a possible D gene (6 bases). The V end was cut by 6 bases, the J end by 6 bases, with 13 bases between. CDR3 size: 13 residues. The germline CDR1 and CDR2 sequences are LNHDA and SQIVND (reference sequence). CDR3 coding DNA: TGTGCCAGTAGGGACAGCCCCCTTGATACGCAGTATTTT. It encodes CASRDSPLDTQYF.